Sequencing of this T cell receptor (beta chain) was carried out in a study of CXCR3-negative and CXCR3-positive naive CD8 T cells. About the study: Overall TRB read output was about 135 million, and each library contained about 1.5 +/- 0.3 million reads.

UMI labels and 5' RACE were used to prepare the TRB cDNA libraries. TCRdb reanalyzed the 5' RACE reads, giving one entry per CDR3 protein sequence and no DNA. The table lists approximately 6,000 distinct CDR3 sequences. Triplicate approximately 300,000-cell sorts were made of each CD8+ T cell subset. The CDR3 spans 20 residues. Germline V lookup: CDR1 SGHDN, CDR2 FVKESK. This clonotype ranks as medium-sized in terms of frequency. What it binds is unknown. Study-wide results and limits: TRBV-TRBJ usage was alike in naive CXCR3-negative and CXCR3-positive cells but differed in memory cells. CXCR3-positive naive cells carried more hydrophobic TRB CDR3s than CXCR3-negative ones. After cryopreservation, CXCR3 expression dropped partially; most assays used fresh PBMCs.

Sequenced: naive CXCR3+ CD8+ T cells from blood. Regarding subset: CD45RO-CCR7+CD27+CD95- naive CD8+ T cells expressing CXCR3 (TNR3+). V gene TRBV14 combines with J gene TRBJ2-1; the TCRdb D gene call, TRBD2, has no DNA to confirm it. The receptor comes from a human donor in good health. Some clones in this sample may be carry-over from other donors' samples. CDR3 residues: CASSPVSAGAGPGVYNEQFF. Full variable domain (rest looked up from reference TRBV14 and TRBJ2-1): EAGVTQFPSHSVIEKGQTVTLRCDPISGHDNLYWYRRVMGKEIKFLLHFVKESKQDESGMPNNRFLAERTGGTYSTLKVQPAELEDSGVYFCASSPVSAGAGPGVYNEQFFGPGTRLTVL.